A single sample is the source of the 3 T cell receptor beta chains below, sequenced in a study of blood T cells in healthy people across ages. A second roughly 6 to 12 cycle PCR used barcoded and J-beta primers. A single record per CDR3 protein comes from TCRdb applying MiXCR to the 5' RACE reads. The sample has about 930,000 distinct CDR3 sequences, just under 30% seen once; the top ten hold 10% to 13%. The same data also contributed to another study, on T cells of mothers and their children.

Sequences were obtained from blood. The receptors stem from a woman aged 40 to 50 in good health.

This clonotype was seen many times. CDR3 sequence (DNA): TGTGCCAGCAGCCAAGCCCCTACTGAATCCTACGAGCAGTACTTC. This encodes CASSQAPTESYEQYF. This rearrangement joins TRBV3-1 to TRBJ2-7; unclear D gene. CDR3 size: 15 residues. V gave up 1 base and J gave up 1 base, with 11 bases separating them. Germline V lookup: CDR1 LGHDT, CDR2 YNNKEL (reference sequence).

This clonotype was counted a few times. The chain joins TRBV5-6 to TRBJ2-3; 9 bases fit TRBD1. The CDR3 length is 14 residues. The germline gives CDR1 SGHDT, CDR2 YYEEEE. Trimming took 3 bases from V and 5 from J; bases not matched to a gene: 4. CDR3 bases: TGTGCCAGCAGCTCACAGGGGGCTGAAGATACGCAGTATTTT. It codes for CASSSQGAEDTQYF.

This clonotype has only a few counts. The J gene is TRBJ2-3, the V gene TRBV28; TRBD2 matches 11 bases. With 6 bases clipped from V and 2 bases from J, the junction kept 1 base outside the gene matches. The germline gives CDR1 MDHEN, CDR2 SYDVKM. The CDR3 extends over 14 amino acids. The CDR3 loop is CASRTSGITDTQYF. CDR3 nucleotides: TGTGCCAGCAGGACTAGCGGGATCACAGATACGCAGTATTTT.